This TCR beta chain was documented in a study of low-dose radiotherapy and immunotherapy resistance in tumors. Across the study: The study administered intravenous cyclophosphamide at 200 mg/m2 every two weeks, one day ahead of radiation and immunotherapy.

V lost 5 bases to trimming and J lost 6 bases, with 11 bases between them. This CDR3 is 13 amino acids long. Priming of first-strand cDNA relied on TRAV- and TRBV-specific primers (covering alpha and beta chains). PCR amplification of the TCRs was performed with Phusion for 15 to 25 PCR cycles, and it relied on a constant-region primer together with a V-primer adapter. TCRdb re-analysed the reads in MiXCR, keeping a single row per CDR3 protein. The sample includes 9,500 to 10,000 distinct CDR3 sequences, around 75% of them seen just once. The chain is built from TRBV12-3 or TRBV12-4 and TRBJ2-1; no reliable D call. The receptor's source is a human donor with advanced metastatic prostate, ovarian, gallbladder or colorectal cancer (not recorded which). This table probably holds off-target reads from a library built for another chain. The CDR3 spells CASSNLVPNEQFF. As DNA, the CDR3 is TGTGCCAGCAGTAATCTCGTGCCCAATGAGCAGTTCTTC.